The 11 T cell receptor beta chains listed next were all sequenced from one sample in a study of PD-L1 blockade in urothelial cancer. Produced via immunoSEQ multiplex PCR; TCRdb's table is partial and in-frame only. This sample has more than 70,000 clones, with roughly 91% found just once. The specimen comprised PBMCs, sampled around atezolizumab (anti-PD-L1) treatment. The receptors stem from a man aged 55-75 years with urothelial cancer.

This clone was observed a handful of times. The chain has TRBV18 and TRBJ2-2; D is possibly TRBD2 (6 bases). V was pared by 4 bases and J by 6 bases, with 15 bases between. The V gene's germline CDR1 is KGHSH and CDR2 LQKENI. The CDR3 is made up of 15 amino acids. The CDR3 DNA follows: TGTGCCAGCTCACTACCATCGGGAGTATCCGGGGAGCTGTTTTTT. This translates into CASSLPSGVSGELFF.

The chain employs TRBV10-1 and TRBJ2-3; no clear D. Germline V gene data show CDR1 as WNHNN and CDR2 as SYGVQD (reference sequence). V was pared by 0 bases and J by 4 bases, with 14 bases between. This CDR3 comprises 16 residues. CDR3 residues: CASSESGGLPPDTQYF. The CDR3 nucleotides read TGCGCCAGCAGTGAGTCGGGTGGGCTGCCCCCAGATACGCAGTATTTT.

This chain connects TRBV19 to TRBJ2-7; no reliable D call. V shed 4 bases and J shed 1 base, with 14 bases lying between them. The CDR3 consists of 15 residues. Looked up from germline, CDR1 is LNHDA and CDR2 is SQIVND (reference sequence). CDR3 sequence: CASSTDQPGSYEQYF. Here the CDR3 DNA reads TGTGCCAGTAGTACCGACCAACCAGGATCCTACGAGCAGTACTTC.

The chain couples TRBV9 to TRBJ2-3, with 7 bases matching TRBD1. This CDR3 has 15 amino acids. The V segment lost 4 bases and the J segment 2 bases; nucleotides outside the gene matches: 7. Germline CDR1 and CDR2: SGDLS and YYNGEE. DNA of the CDR3: TGTGCCAGCAGCATACAGGGGTCGGACACAGATACGCAGTATTTT. Protein product: CASSIQGSDTDTQYF.

The chain has TRBV7-2 and TRBJ2-7; D gene ambiguous. This CDR3 has 14 residues. V was trimmed by 5 bases and J by 2 bases, leaving 13 bases between them. Per the germline V gene, CDR1 is SGHTA and CDR2 is FQGNSA. CDR3 bases: TGTGCCAGCAGCCCCGATGGCGGAGCCTACGAGCAGTACTTC. Translation: CASSPDGGAYEQYF. The variable domain in full, completed from reference TRBV7-2 and TRBJ2-7, reads GAGVSQSPSNKVTEKGKDVELRCDPISGHTALYWYRQSLGQGLEFLIYFQGNSAPDKSGLPSDRFSAERTGGSVSTLTIQRTQQEDSAVYLCASSPDGGAYEQYFGPGTRLTVT.

The chain has TRBV6-5 and TRBJ1-1; D is perhaps TRBD1 (5 bases). The CDR3 spans 12 residues. Per the germline V gene, CDR1 is MNHEY and CDR2 is SVGAGI. Trimming cost V 6 bases and J 4 bases, with 9 bases left between them. The CDR3 sequence: CASRFRGTEAFF. For the CDR3, the DNA is TGTGCCAGCAGGTTTAGGGGCACTGAAGCTTTCTTT.

J is TRBJ1-1 and V is TRBV5-1; a possible D gene is TRBD1 (5 bases). The CDR3 has 16 residues. Germline loops: CDR1 SGHRS, CDR2 YFSETQ. V was clipped by 0 bases and J by 8 bases, with 20 bases between them. CDR3 bases: TGCGCCAGCAGCTTGGAAGGCGGGACGCCGCGAAGAGAAGCTTTCTTT. Encoded protein: CASSLEGGTPRREAFF.

This clone was counted once. V gene TRBV21-1 combines with J gene TRBJ2-3; the table's D call, TRBD2, was not checked against the DNA. TRBV21-1 is noted as a pseudogene. The CDR3 sequence is 17 residues long. In DNA, the CDR3 is TGTGCCAACCAGCAGGGGACTAGCGGGACTAGCACAGATACGCAGTATTTT. Translated: CANQQGTSGTSTDTQYF.

This chain connects TRBV6-5 to TRBJ1-2, with 7 bases that match TRBD1. Looked up from germline, CDR1 is MNHEY and CDR2 is SVGAGI. CDR3 length: 16 residues. V gave up 2 bases and J gave up 4 bases; unmatched junction bases: 10. Written as DNA, the CDR3 is TGTGCCAGCAGTTACCCGGACAGGTATGCCGGCTATGGCTACACCTTC. Translation gives CASSYPDRYAGYGYTF.

The chain has TRBV5-6 and TRBJ1-2; no clear D gene. Germline V gene lookup returns CDR1 SGHDT and CDR2 YYEEEE. The CDR3 extends over 14 amino acids. With 4 bases removed from V and 5 bases from J, the gap between germline ends came to 15 bases. CDR3 sequence (DNA): TGTGCCAGCAGCCCTTTAACGGCGGGTTATGGCTACACCTTC. As protein: CASSPLTAGYGYTF.

The sample holds one count of this clone. The V gene is TRBV7-9, the J gene TRBJ1-5; perhaps TRBD1 as D (6 bases). The CDR3 loop spans 14 amino acids. Trimming took off 1 base at V and 6 bases at J, with 10 bases between the two ends. Germline lookup yields CDR1 SEHNR and CDR2 FQNEAQ (reference sequence). Here the CDR3 DNA reads TGTGCCAGCAGCTTAGGCGGGGGCGGTCAGCCCCAGCATTTT. This gives the protein CASSLGGGGQPQHF.